The 5 T cell receptor beta chains below all came from one sample that was sequenced in a study of blood T cell repertoires in COVID-19. This table comes from immunoSEQ multiplex PCR, and its TCRdb copy is limited to in-frame clones, with some not included. The data show about 190,000 clones, approximately 90% seen once. Sequencing input: PBMCs or T cells enriched from blood (not recorded which). The receptors shown here come from a woman aged 40 to 50 in a cohort exposed to, infected with or recovered from COVID-19 (not recorded which).

The chain uses TRBV21-1 and TRBJ1-1; TRBD1 is taken as the D call from the table, unchecked against the DNA. TRBV21-1 is a pseudogene. CDR3 length equals 13 residues. The CDR3: CASTTLFRTEAFF. The CDR3 coding sequence is TGTGCCAGCACCACGCTCTTCAGGACTGAAGCTTTCTTT.

The rearrangement links TRBV5-1 to TRBJ1-2; D may be TRBD1 (6 bases). V lost 4 bases and J lost 6, with 16 bases in between. The germline CDR1 and CDR2 sequences are SGHRS and YFSETQ. This CDR3 comprises 14 residues. This CDR3 is CASSIDRYLDGYTF. The CDR3 nucleotides are TGCGCCAGCAGCATCGACAGGTATCTTGATGGCTACACCTTC.

This chain links TRBV7-9 with TRBJ1-2; tentative D call: TRBD1 (5 bases). Trimming removed 5 bases from V and 2 bases from J, with 15 bases in between. Germline CDR1 and CDR2: SEHNR and FQNEAQ (reference sequence). There are 15 residues in the CDR3. CDR3 coding DNA: TGTGCCAGCAGCCTGACCGGGGAGGGGAACTATGGCTACACCTTC. This gives the protein CASSLTGEGNYGYTF.

The rearrangement joins TRBV4-1 to TRBJ1-5; D unclear. The ends were cut back, 4 bases at V and 2 bases at J, with 9 bases in the middle. The CDR3 extends over 14 amino acids. Germline V gene data show CDR1 as MGHRA and CDR2 as YSYEKL. For the CDR3, the DNA is TGCGCCAGCAGCCCAGGTCATGGCAATCAGCCCCAGCATTTT. It encodes CASSPGHGNQPQHF.

This chain connects TRBV19 to TRBJ1-2, with D hard to call. The length of the CDR3 is 14 residues. CDR1 and CDR2 (germline): LNHDA, SQIVND (reference sequence). V was cut by 1 base and J by 5 bases, with 11 bases left in between. Here the CDR3 DNA reads TGTGCCAGTAGTATAGTGGAGCTTCCTTATGGCTACACCTTC. Translating it yields CASSIVELPYGYTF.